The 2 T cell receptor beta chains given below trace back to one sample, sequenced in a study of beta chain features in type 1 diabetes. The whole isolated RNA underwent reverse transcription, so sequencing captured expressed TCRB transcripts. This table comes from immunoSEQ multiplex PCR, and its TCRdb copy is limited to in-frame clones, with some not included. The repertoire holds about 740,000 clones, with 13% as singletons. General study results and limits: Shorter TCRB CDR3s, moderately but significantly so, marked every one of the four CD4+ subsets in Type 1 diabetes patients.

The antigens these receptors bind are not known. Sequencing was done on a sample of naive CD4+ T cells from blood. The receptors come from a man aged 18 to 29 with type 1 diabetes.

This clone came up a few times. This chain uses TRBV2 with TRBJ2-7; D is unclear. Germline-derived CDR1 and CDR2 are SNHLY and FYNNEI. CDR3 length equals 12 residues. Trimming removed 6 bases from V and 1 base from J, with 7 bases in between. CDR3 coding DNA: TGTGCCAGCAGCGGCCAGTCCTACGAGCAGTACTTC. It encodes CASSGQSYEQYF.

V and J are TRBV5-1 and TRBJ1-1, with TRBD1 as a possible D gene (6 bases). V was trimmed by 4 bases and J by 5 bases, leaving 15 bases between them. Germline CDR1 is SGHRS and CDR2 is YFSETQ. The CDR3 contains 14 residues. The CDR3 loop reads CASSQQGGETEAFF. DNA of the CDR3: TGCGCCAGCAGCCAACAGGGCGGAGAAACTGAAGCTTTCTTT.